This T cell receptor (beta chain) comes out of a study of CD8 T cells in ankylosing spondylitis. This clonotype was counted many times. V lost 4 bases and J 8 bases, leaving 8 bases between the germline ends. CDR1 is SGHKS and CDR2 is YYEKEE in the germline V gene (reference sequence). CDR3 length: 11 amino acids. MiXCR, run by TCRdb on the 5' RACE reads, gives a single entry per CDR3 protein. The sample has 200,000 to 300,000 distinct CDR3 sequences; about 10% are singletons. V gene TRBV5-5 combines with J gene TRBJ2-3, with D uncertain. The sample taken for sequencing was blood, either unsorted or a sorted T cell fraction (not recorded which). The TCR originated in a male donor with ankylosing spondylitis or in good health (not recorded which). The CDR3 is CASSADVTQYF. The CDR3 nucleotides are TGTGCCAGCAGCGCCGACGTTACGCAGTATTTT.